These 23 T cell receptor beta chains originate from one sample sequenced in a study of tumor-infiltrating lymphocytes in primary liver carcinoma. The source material, 20-30 mg of unsorted bulk tissue, was used to co-extract RNA and DNA. Researchers generated TCR beta cDNA from roughly 520 ng of total RNA, relying on a constant-region primer. Three rounds of nested multiplex PCR with slightly modified ARM-PCR produced TCR beta libraries. Each of the first two PCR rounds ran roughly 9 cycles with TRBV1-TRBV30 forward and C-beta reverse primers. TCRdb processed the multiplex PCR reads anew with MiXCR; each CDR3 protein has one entry. Seen here are around 70,000 distinct CDR3 sequences, over 60% observed once, and the top ten hold approximately 30%. Sequences were obtained from liver tumor tissue from sampling region 4. Indicated subset: tumor region T4, right-lateral pole. The receptor set was obtained from a man aged 35 to 55 with primary liver carcinoma and hepatitis B virus infection.

A word on this clonotype: The missing conserved phenylalanine or tryptophan at the end of this CDR3 makes a read error likely. CDR3 residues: CAISVGQGEGEQFL. In DNA form, the CDR3 reads TGTGCCATCAGTGTCGGACAGGGGGAAGGCGAGCAGTTCCTC. This sequence joins TRBV10-3 and TRBJ2-1, with 10 bases aligning to TRBD1. Unmatched junction bases numbered 7, after V lost 4 bases and J lost 10 bases. Germline values: CDR1 ENHRY, CDR2 SYGVKD. CDR3 length: 14 amino acids.

The chain combines TRBV28 with TRBJ2-7; 7 nucleotides match TRBD1. The CDR3 contains 14 residues. The germline V gene encodes CDR1 MDHEN and CDR2 SYDVKM. V gave up 6 bases and J gave up 4 bases; unmatched junction bases: 9. The CDR3 coding sequence is TGTGCCAGCAGACTAAGTGCGACAGGGTACGAGCAGTACTTC. This sequence encodes CASRLSATGYEQYF.

The count of this clonotype is one. A read error may account for a junction end that differs from germline. The chain joins TRBV5-1 to TRBJ2-1, with D hard to call. Germline V gene lookup returns CDR1 SGHRS and CDR2 YFSETQ. The CDR3 covers 13 residues. The CDR3 region is CTSSLGAYNEQFF. The CDR3 DNA is TGCACCAGCAGTTTGGGCGCTTACAATGAGCAGTTCTTC.

For this clonotype: Sequence at one end of the junction differs from germline and may be a read error. The chain recombines TRBV12-3 or TRBV12-4 with TRBJ2-1; 7 nucleotides align to TRBD2. CDR3 length: 15 residues. The CDR3 DNA is TGTGTCAGCACTCGTGCCCGGGGGGACTACAATTATCAGTTCTTC. Translated: CVSTRARGDYNYQFF.

For this clonotype: Given a much more abundant clone one base away, this may be a read error. The V and J genes are TRBV28 and TRBJ2-2; TRBD2 aligns across 11 bases. This CDR3 contains 18 residues. Germline V gene lookup returns CDR1 MDHEN and CDR2 SYDVKM. The CDR3 DNA reads as TGTGCCAGCAGTTCGATCTTTCTAGCGGGAGGACACACCGGGGACCTGTTTTTT. Translating gives CASSSIFLAGGHTGDLFF.

In the case of this clonotype: Relative to the germline gene, one junction end is altered; a read error may explain this. The chain is built from TRBV11-2 and TRBJ2-3; TRBD2 might be the D (5 bases). Germline loops: CDR1 SGHAT, CDR2 FQNNGV. The CDR3 extends over 14 amino acids. This CDR3 reads CASDLGLSRDTQYF. The CDR3 nucleotides read TGTGCCAGCGACTTAGGATTATCGAGGGATACGCAATATTTT.

Comments on this clonotype: The junction does not match germline at one end; this may be a read error. The rearrangement uses TRBV10-3 and TRBJ1-6; the match to TRBD1 covers 7 bases. This CDR3 is built from 14 residues. Per the germline V gene, CDR1 is ENHRY and CDR2 is SYGVKD. CDR3 coding DNA: TGTGCCATCAGCCACAACAGGGGAGGACCACCCTTCCACTTT. It encodes CAISHNRGGPPFHF.

The chain links TRBV29-1 to TRBJ1-1; perhaps TRBD1 as D (5 bases). Germline V CDR1 and CDR2: SQVTM, ANQGSEA. V was trimmed by 5 bases and J by 14 bases, leaving 24 bases between them. This CDR3 spans 13 amino acids. The CDR3 DNA follows: TGCAGCGTTTACAGCGCGCCAGGGACTGATGCCTTCTTT. The encoded protein is CSVYSAPGTDAFF.

To note about this clonotype: This sequence may be a read error, since a much larger clone differs from it by one base. This chain uses TRBV5-1 with TRBJ2-7; D possibly corresponds to TRBD2 (6 bases). This CDR3 region has 14 residues. With 6 bases removed from V and 2 bases from J, the gap between germline ends came to 15 bases. In germline, CDR1 is SGHRS, CDR2 YFSETQ. The CDR3 spells CASNLATGAYEQYF. The CDR3 nucleotides are TGCGCCAGCAACTTAGCCACGGGGGCCTACGAGCAGTACTTC.

This clonotype has a count of ten or more. The chain links TRBV29-1 to TRBJ1-2, with D hard to call. The V and J ends lost 2 bases and 4 bases respectively, with 8 bases between them. Germline assignment: CDR1 SQVTM and CDR2 ANQGSEA. CDR3 length equals 12 residues. The CDR3 region has the DNA TGCAGCGTTGAACACGAGGGCTATGGCTACACCTTC. Translated, it gives CSVEHEGYGYTF.

As to this clonotype: The CDR3 does not close with the conserved phenylalanine or tryptophan, likely indicating a read error. The DNA is omitted, as the CDR3 cannot be located on it reliably, and the CDR3 follows TCRdb's listing. The V gene is TRBV11-2, the J gene TRBJ2-1; the DNA was not used to check the table's D call, TRBD1. Per the germline V gene, CDR1 is SGHAT and CDR2 is FQNNGV. The CDR3 region is 14 residues in length, termini included. The CDR3 loop is CASSSAGPGNEHFC.

In regard to this clonotype: Lacking the conserved final phenylalanine or tryptophan, this CDR3 likely reflects a read error. The V and J genes are TRBV11-2 and TRBJ2-1; 8 bases line up with TRBD2. This CDR3 has 16 residues. The J segment lost 9 bases and the V segment lost 3 bases, leaving 13 bases of the junction unmatched. Looked up from germline, CDR1 is SGHAT and CDR2 is FQNNGV. The CDR3, as DNA: TGTGCCAGCAGCTTGGATATTGGACTAGCCATGGTTGAGCAGTTCCTC. Encoded protein: CASSLDIGLAMVEQFL.

Concerning this clonotype itself: This clone may be a read error of a much larger clone one base away. This chain connects TRBV28 to TRBJ2-7, with D perhaps matching TRBD1 (6 bases). The CDR3 covers 12 residues. V was trimmed by 6 bases and J by 6 bases, leaving 12 bases between them. The germline gives CDR1 MDHEN, CDR2 SYDVKM. CDR3 nucleotides: TGTGCCAGCAGCCGCCTAGGGGGCGAGCAGTACTTC. The encoded protein is CASSRLGGEQYF.

This clonotype has a count of ten or more. The genes are TRBV12-3 or TRBV12-4 and TRBJ1-5, with 10 bases aligning to TRBD1. The CDR3 is made up of 15 amino acids. Trimming at V came to 6 bases and at J to 6 bases, leaving 8 bases not matched to a gene. In DNA form, the CDR3 reads TGTGCCAGCAGCCCCGGGACAGGGGCAGGTCAGCCCCAGCATTTT. This encodes CASSPGTGAGQPQHF.

Comment on this clonotype: The conserved phenylalanine or tryptophan is not found at the CDR3 terminus, so this likely reflects a read error. V gene TRBV11-3 combines with J gene TRBJ2-3; 7 nucleotides line up with TRBD1. The CDR3 covers 15 residues. Germline CDR1 and CDR2: SGHNT and YENEEA. Here the CDR3 DNA reads TGTACCAGCAACTTAGGGGGACAGCCCACAGATACGCAGTATGTT. It encodes CTSNLGGQPTDTQYV.

Worth noting for this clonotype: Likely a read error: the CDR3 ends without its conserved phenylalanine or tryptophan. No DNA is shown, since the ends of the CDR3 on it are uncertain; the CDR3 is the one TCRdb lists. This chain uses TRBV6-5 with TRBJ1-4; TRBD1, the table's D call, lacks a check against the DNA. The germline gives CDR1 MNHEY, CDR2 SVGAGI. The CDR3 comprises 14 residues, both ends counted. CDR3 sequence: CASRSSGGDEKLFL.

This clonotype was detected ten times or more. J is TRBJ2-2 and V is TRBV6-5; 10 positions match TRBD1. V trimming: 10 bases; J trimming: 4 bases; junction bases outside the gene matches: 3. Germline loops: CDR1 MNHEY, CDR2 SVGAGI. CDR3 length equals 13 residues. The CDR3 loop reads CAIWDRGTGELFF. Here the CDR3 DNA reads TGTGCCATCTGGGACAGGGGCACCGGGGAGCTGTTTTTT.

The chain couples TRBV19 to TRBJ1-1, with a possible D match to TRBD1 (5 bases). With 4 bases removed from V and 5 bases from J, the gap between germline ends came to 17 bases. From germline, CDR1 is LNHDA and CDR2 SQIVND (reference sequence). This CDR3 comprises 15 residues. The CDR3 loop reads CASSSPGGGETEAFF. DNA for the CDR3: TGTGCCAGTAGTAGCCCTGGGGGGGGGGAAACTGAAGCTTTCTTT.

A word on this clonotype: The conserved phenylalanine or tryptophan normally closing the CDR3 is absent here, so this likely arose from a read error. It is unclear where the CDR3 begins or ends on the DNA, so no DNA is shown, and the CDR3 is as TCRdb lists it. The CDR3 sequence is CASSVVSGVNVLIL. The V and J genes are TRBV10-2 and TRBJ2-6. The V gene's germline CDR1 is WSHSY and CDR2 SAAADI. The CDR3 contains 14 residues when both ends are counted.

This chain uses TRBV11-2 with TRBJ1-2, with D hard to call. The germline CDR1 and CDR2 sequences are SGHAT and FQNNGV. The V and J ends lost 5 bases and 3 bases respectively, with 7 bases between them. The CDR3 contains 12 residues. CDR3 sequence: CASSKRDYGYTF. Here the CDR3 DNA reads TGTGCCAGCAGCAAACGTGACTATGGCTACACCTTC.

In regard to this clonotype: A read error may be the cause here, since a much bigger clone is one base away. The chain couples TRBV7-3 to TRBJ2-2, with D perhaps matching TRBD2 (6 bases). From germline, CDR1 is SGHTA and CDR2 FQGTGA. This CDR3 is built from 12 residues. The DNA for the CDR3 is TGTGCCAGCAGGGGACTTGGCGGGGAGCTGTCTTTT. Its protein is CASRGLGGELSF.

The J gene is TRBJ2-1, the V gene TRBV7-8; 12 bases fit TRBD2. The germline V gene has CDR1 SGHVS and CDR2 FQNEAQ. The CDR3 consists of 14 residues. CDR3 sequence: CLSSSGLAGTEQFF. CDR3 in DNA: TGTCTCAGCAGCTCCGGACTAGCGGGAACGGAGCAGTTCTTC.

This clonotype was recorded only once. A junction boundary mismatches the germline segment, possibly from a read error. CDR3 protein: CASSLQRGETGTKYF. Written as DNA, the CDR3 is TGTGCCAGCAGTCTCCAGAGGGGTGAGACAGGTACGAAGTATTTT. V gene TRBV6-5 combines with J gene TRBJ2-3, with D maybe TRBD1 (6 bases). Germline V gives CDR1 MNHEY, CDR2 SVGAGI. The CDR3 consists of 15 residues.